This T cell receptor beta chain emerged from a study of T cell changes during pregnancy in multiple sclerosis (dated by TCRdb to the late 2010s). Context from the whole study: Changes in the T cell repertoire over the course of pregnancy were examined in this study in women with multiple sclerosis.

The germline V gene gives CDR1 as SGHRS and CDR2 as YFSETQ. The CDR3 holds 15 amino acids from the cysteine to the phenylalanine. Only the CDR3 part of the read is kept: 45 bases, read in frame from the first base. Clipping removes 4 bases from V and 3 bases from J, with 10 as the unmatched junction base count. Libraries were prepared through the immunoSEQ multiplex PCR assay. The immuneACCESS repertoire file appears here via TCRdb, limited to in-frame rearrangements. These files lack a portion of the clones; in checked studies, under half of the deficit traces to unresolved V genes, and the cause of the others is not known. In all, the sample holds 30,000 to 35,000 clones, and 90% of those were seen once. About 4.3% of the sample rests with the top ten. To note about this clone: What antigen it recognizes has not been identified. No much larger clonotype is one base removed from it; base qualities were not supplied.

The V gene is TRBV5-1 and the J gene is TRBJ2-7, with TRBD1 identical over 7 junction bases. The receptor was derived from a female donor with multiple sclerosis, enrolled in a pregnancy study. The specimen was CD8+ T cells from peripheral blood mononuclear cells, collected after pregnancy. At the DNA level, the sequence is TGCGCCAGCAGCCCGTACAGGGGTGAACTCTACGAGCAGTACTTC. It is translated as CASSPYRGELYEQYF.